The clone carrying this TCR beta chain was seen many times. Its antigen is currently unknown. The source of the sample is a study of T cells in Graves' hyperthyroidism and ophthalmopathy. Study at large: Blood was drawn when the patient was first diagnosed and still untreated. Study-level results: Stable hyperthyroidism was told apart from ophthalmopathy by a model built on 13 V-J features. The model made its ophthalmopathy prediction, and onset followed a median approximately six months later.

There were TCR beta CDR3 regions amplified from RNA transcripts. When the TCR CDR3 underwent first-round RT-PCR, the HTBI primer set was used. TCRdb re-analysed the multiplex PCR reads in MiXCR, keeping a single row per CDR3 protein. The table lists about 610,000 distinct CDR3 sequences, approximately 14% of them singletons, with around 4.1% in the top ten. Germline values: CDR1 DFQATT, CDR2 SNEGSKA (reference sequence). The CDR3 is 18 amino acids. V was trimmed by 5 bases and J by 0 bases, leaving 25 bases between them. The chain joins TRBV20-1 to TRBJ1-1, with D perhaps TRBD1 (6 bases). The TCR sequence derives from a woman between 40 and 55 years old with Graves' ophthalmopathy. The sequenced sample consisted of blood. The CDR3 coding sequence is TGCAGTGCTTCTCCCCCCCTCGGGACACCTGATATGAACACTGAAGCTTTCTTT. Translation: CSASPPLGTPDMNTEAFF.